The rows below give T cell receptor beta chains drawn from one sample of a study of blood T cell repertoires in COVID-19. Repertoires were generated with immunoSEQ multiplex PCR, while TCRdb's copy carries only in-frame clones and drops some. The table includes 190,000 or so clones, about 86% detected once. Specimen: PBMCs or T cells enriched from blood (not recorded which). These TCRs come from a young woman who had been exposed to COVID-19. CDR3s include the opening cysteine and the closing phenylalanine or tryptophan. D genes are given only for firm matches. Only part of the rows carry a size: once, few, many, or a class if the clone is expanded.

CASSAGLAGEQFF	TGTGCCAGCAGCGCCGGACTAGCGGGGGAGCAGTTCTTC	TRBD2	.	TRBV9	TRBJ2-1
CASSLAGQGTYEQYF	TGTGCCAGCAGCTTGGCCGGGCAGGGGACCTACGAGCAGTACTTC	.	.	TRBV5-5	TRBJ2-7
CASSPTGTYGYTF	TGTGCCAGTAGTCCTACAGGGACCTATGGCTACACCTTC	.	few	TRBV19	TRBJ1-2
CASSEALMAGGSNQPQHF	TGTGCCAGCAGTGAAGCGCTTATGGCAGGGGGTAGCAATCAGCCCCAGCATTTT	TRBD1	.	TRBV2	TRBJ1-5
CASSPWTSGGANEQFF	TGTGCCAGCTCACCCTGGACTAGCGGGGGGGCGAATGAGCAGTTCTTC	TRBD2	.	TRBV18	TRBJ2-1
CASSHSGTGGSGYTF	TGTGCCAGCAGCCATTCCGGGACAGGGGGCTCTGGCTACACCTTC	TRBD1	.	TRBV27	TRBJ1-2
CASSDRGGNYGYTF	TGTGCCAGCAGTGATAGGGGGGGTAACTATGGCTACACCTTC	.	few	TRBV6-1	TRBJ1-2
CASSWDRKNSPLHF	TGTGCCAGCAGTTGGGACAGAAAAAATTCACCCCTCCACTTT	TRBD1	few	TRBV27	TRBJ1-6
CASSQDDPRDPYGYTF	TGTGCCAGCAGCCAAGACGACCCCAGGGATCCCTATGGCTACACCTTC	.	.	TRBV3-1/TRBV3-2	TRBJ1-2
CASSRRGGAAADTQYF	TGTGCCAGCAGCCGGCGCGGGGGGGCCGCGGCAGATACGCAGTATTTT	TRBD2	.	TRBV3-1/TRBV3-2	TRBJ2-3
CAWSPPGLAGGHNEQFF	TGTGCCTGGAGCCCCCCAGGCTTAGCGGGGGGTCACAATGAGCAGTTCTTC	TRBD2	.	TRBV30	TRBJ2-1
CASSLNRDEKLFF	TGTGCCAGCAGCTTGAACAGGGATGAAAAACTGTTTTTT	.	few	TRBV5-4	TRBJ1-4
CASSPRDSSSYGYTF	TGTGCCAGTAGTCCCCGGGACAGCAGTTCCTATGGCTACACCTTC	TRBD1	.	TRBV19	TRBJ1-2
CASSPQGEKLFF	TGTGCCAGCTCACCCCAGGGGGAAAAACTGTTTTTT	.	few	TRBV18	TRBJ1-4
CASSLGTGVAYEQYF	TGCGCCAGCAGCTTGGGGACAGGGGTGGCCTACGAGCAGTACTTC	TRBD1	few	TRBV5-1	TRBJ2-7
CASSTGLDTEAFF	TGCGCCAGCTCTACAGGGCTCGACACTGAAGCTTTCTTT	.	.	TRBV5-1	TRBJ1-1
CASSLGAGNGYNEQFF	TGTGCCAGCAGCTTGGGAGCGGGGAATGGTTACAATGAGCAGTTCTTC	TRBD2	.	TRBV5-5	TRBJ2-1
CSVEDPRSSYEQYF	TGCAGCGTTGAAGATCCCCGGAGCTCCTACGAGCAGTACTTC	.	.	TRBV29-1	TRBJ2-7
CASSRGTSGGGQYF	TGTGCCAGCAGCCGCGGGACTAGCGGGGGGGGGCAGTATTTT	TRBD2	.	TRBV3-1/TRBV3-2	TRBJ2-3
CASSLTGGSYNEQFF	TGTGCCAGCAGTCTTACAGGGGGCTCCTACAATGAGCAGTTCTTC	TRBD1	once	TRBV4-2	TRBJ2-1
CASSLDRYNQPQHF	TGTGCCAGCAGCTTAGACAGGTACAATCAGCCCCAGCATTTT	.	.	TRBV11-2	TRBJ1-5
CASTGLAGRHEQFF	TGTGCCAGCACGGGACTAGCGGGGCGGCATGAGCAGTTCTTC	TRBD2	.	TRBV27	TRBJ2-1
CAISDRTSASYEQYF	TGTGCCATCAGTGACCGGACTAGTGCTTCCTACGAGCAGTACTTC	TRBD2	.	TRBV10-3	TRBJ2-7
CASSLSWGRSQPQHF	TGTGCCAGCAGTTTATCGTGGGGGAGGAGTCAGCCCCAGCATTTT	.	.	TRBV27	TRBJ1-5
CASRPGRGLSYEQYF	TGTGCCAGCAGGCCTGGGAGGGGCCTCTCCTACGAGCAGTACTTC	TRBD2	.	TRBV5-6	TRBJ2-7
CASSTPTGNTEAFF	TGCGCCAGCAGCACACCGACAGGGAACACTGAAGCTTTCTTT	.	.	TRBV4-1	TRBJ1-1
CASSRGATYGYTF	TGTGCCAGTAGCCGGGGGGCGACCTATGGCTACACCTTC	.	.	TRBV19	TRBJ1-2
CASSDYSSDEQFF	TGTGCCAGCAGTGATTACAGCTCTGATGAGCAGTTCTTC	.	once	TRBV25-1	TRBJ2-1
CASSSQQGYEQYF	TGCGCCAGCAGCTCCCAACAGGGCTACGAGCAGTACTTC	.	.	TRBV5-1	TRBJ2-7
CASRKSGVNTDTQYF	TGTGCCAGCAGAAAGAGCGGGGTTAACACAGATACGCAGTATTTT	TRBD2	.	TRBV2	TRBJ2-3
CASSLETSGVEQYF	TGTGCCAGCAGTTTAGAGACTAGCGGGGTCGAGCAGTACTTC	TRBD2	.	TRBV27	TRBJ2-7
CASSGSQGITDTQYF	TGTGCCAGCAGCGGATCACAGGGAATCACAGATACGCAGTATTTT	.	.	TRBV7-9	TRBJ2-3
CASTPRGGRGGYTF	TGTGCCAGCACCCCACGGGGAGGGCGGGGTGGCTACACCTTC	.	.	TRBV6-5	TRBJ1-2
CASSVGGDPSYEQYF	TGTGCCAGCAGCGTAGGGGGGGACCCCTCCTACGAGCAGTACTTC	.	.	TRBV9	TRBJ2-7
CASSRGEPQTEAFF	TGTGCCAGCTCCCGGGGGGAACCCCAAACTGAAGCTTTCTTT	.	.	TRBV18	TRBJ1-1
CASSPGLAAYNEQFF	TGTGCCAGCAGCCCGGGACTAGCAGCCTACAATGAGCAGTTCTTC	TRBD2	.	TRBV3-1/TRBV3-2	TRBJ2-1
CASSLNSLYEQYF	TGTGCCAGCAGCTTAAACAGCCTCTACGAGCAGTACTTC	.	once	TRBV13	TRBJ2-7
CASRTSGGIAGELFF	TGTGCCAGTAGGACTAGCGGGGGAATAGCCGGGGAGCTGTTTTTT	TRBD2	.	TRBV19	TRBJ2-2
CASSLTSNTEAFF	TGTGCCAGCAGCCTCACAAGTAACACTGAAGCTTTCTTT	.	.	TRBV25-1	TRBJ1-1
CASSPTGSSISYEQYF	TGTGCCAGCAGCCCCACCGGGTCAAGTATCTCCTACGAGCAGTACTTC	.	.	TRBV7-6	TRBJ2-7
CAWSVGGAPQETQYF	TGTGCCTGGAGTGTAGGGGGAGCCCCTCAAGAGACCCAGTACTTC	.	.	TRBV30	TRBJ2-5
CASSLGAGGGSYEQYF	TGTGCCAGCAGCCTTGGCGCGGGGGGGGGAAGCTACGAGCAGTACTTC	TRBD2	.	TRBV11-3	TRBJ2-7
CASSRTGAADTQYF	TGCGCCAGCAGCCGGACAGGGGCCGCAGATACGCAGTATTTT	TRBD1	.	TRBV5-1	TRBJ2-3
CASSYKFGTVYQPQHF	TGTGCCAGCAGTTACAAGTTCGGGACAGTGTATCAGCCCCAGCATTTT	TRBD1	.	TRBV6-2/TRBV6-3	TRBJ1-5
CASSISGGFEQFF	TGTGCCAGCAGTATTAGCGGGGGGTTCGAGCAGTTCTTC	TRBD2	.	TRBV12-3/TRBV12-4	TRBJ2-1
CASSLTRNTEAFF	TGTGCCAGCAGCTTAACCAGAAACACTGAAGCTTTCTTT	.	.	TRBV11-2	TRBJ1-1
CASSISRDRGPQPQHF	TGTGCCAGTAGTATTTCCCGGGACAGGGGGCCTCAGCCCCAGCATTTT	TRBD1	.	TRBV19	TRBJ1-5
CASSRDSWGYTF	TGTGCCAGCAGTCGAGACAGCTGGGGCTACACCTTC	.	.	TRBV6-5	TRBJ1-2
CASRRDGTAYYGYTF	TGCGCCAGCAGACGAGATGGGACAGCCTACTATGGCTACACCTTC	TRBD1	medium-sized	TRBV4-1	TRBJ1-2
CASTRAGTEAFF	TGTGCCAGCACCCGCGCGGGGACTGAAGCTTTCTTT	.	.	TRBV6-6	TRBJ1-1
CASSPRGQPDSGNTIYF	TGTGCCAGCAGCCCGAGGGGACAGCCAGACTCTGGAAACACCATATATTTT	TRBD1	once	TRBV9	TRBJ1-3
CASSIRGGASYNEQFF	TGTGCCAGTAGTATTCGCGGGGGGGCCTCCTACAATGAGCAGTTCTTC	TRBD2	.	TRBV19	TRBJ2-1